Listed below are T cell receptor beta chains from one sample, sequenced in a study of cytomegalovirus exposure and HLA in healthy donors. The method was immunoSEQ multiplex PCR; TCRdb's version includes in-frame clones alone and lacks a portion of them. Of 130,000 or so clones listed, roughly 80% are singletons. The sample consisted of PBMCs. The origin of the receptors is a female donor in good health and CMV-seronegative. Each CDR3 is given without its conserved first and last residue. Each record gives: J gene, V gene, CDR3 protein.

>TRBJ1-4|TRBV18
ASSPRQMGQGSREEKLF
>TRBJ1-2|TRBV19
ASDTGKGGYGYT
>TRBJ2-4|TRBV6-5
ASSLQTGVGNIQY
>TRBJ1-2|TRBV7-9
ASSLVDRDTST
>TRBJ2-3|TRBV29-1
SVEDYTGGLTDTQY
>TRBJ2-1|TRBV2
ASIQTGVNNEQF
>TRBJ1-5|TRBV19
ASSTTGGAGQPQH
>TRBJ2-7|TRBV9
ASSVGQGIYEQY
>TRBJ1-4|TRBV12-5
ASGLGQAGEKLF
>TRBJ1-3|TRBV13
ASSPNPGGSGNTIY
>TRBJ1-1|TRBV13
ASSFVGGEAF
>TRBJ2-3|TRBV9
ASSVGHPTGLSTDTQY
>TRBJ2-1|TRBV2
ASTSGSMNEQF
>TRBJ1-5|TRBV6-6
ASSYPQGNQPQH
>NA|TRBV10-1
ASSARGQTYEQY
>TRBJ1-4|TRBV18
ASSHYDRPTNEKLF
>TRBJ1-2|TRBV10-3
AISERQGWYGYT
>TRBJ1-2|TRBV27
ASSLSTVRDGYT
>TRBJ2-5|TRBV11-2
ASSFLLGTNQETQY
>TRBJ2-2|TRBV9
ASSARQGNTGELF
>TRBJ2-1|TRBV27
ASSLSKLAGGIIYNEQF
>TRBJ1-2|TRBV5-4
ASSPPGEGSLYGYT
>TRBJ2-7|TRBV9
ASSVGTGYSYEQY
>TRBJ1-5|TRBV28
ASSHIQLTGGRNQPQH